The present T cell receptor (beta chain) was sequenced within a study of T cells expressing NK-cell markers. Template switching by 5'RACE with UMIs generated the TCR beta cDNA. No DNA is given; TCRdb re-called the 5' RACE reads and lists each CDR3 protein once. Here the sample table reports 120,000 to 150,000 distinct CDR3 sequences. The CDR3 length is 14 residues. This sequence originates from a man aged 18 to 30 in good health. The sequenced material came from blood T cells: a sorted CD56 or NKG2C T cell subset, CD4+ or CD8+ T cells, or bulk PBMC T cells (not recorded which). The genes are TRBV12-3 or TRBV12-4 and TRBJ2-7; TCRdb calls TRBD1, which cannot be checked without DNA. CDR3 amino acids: CASSTLDNSYEQYF.